This TCR beta chain originates from a study of identical twins. Findings and caveats of the study: The abundant beta clonotypes from cord blood had fewer insertions, and memory repertoires had none of this.

Healthy Caucasians provided all donations. CDR3 length: 13 amino acids. V gave up 1 base and J gave up 2 bases, with 9 bases separating them. Germline V CDR1 and CDR2: DFQATT, SNEGSKA (reference sequence). On this clonotype: Antigen: not known.

Using its own MiXCR run on the 5' RACE reads, TCRdb lists one record per CDR3 protein. Among hundreds of thousands of distinct CDR3 sequences, 9% to 15% were seen once, and the ten largest hold about 1.5%. This sample was shared with a second study, whose subject was yellow fever vaccine responses in identical twins.

The chain has TRBV20-1 and TRBJ2-7; the D gene is possibly TRBD1 (5 bases). Sequencing was done on a sample of PBMCs. This receptor was taken from a woman under 30 in good health. The CDR3 DNA reads as TGCAGTGCTAGAGCCGGACAAACCTACGAGCAGTACTTC. Residues: CSARAGQTYEQYF.